Below, 30 T cell receptor beta chains from the same sample are listed, as sequenced in a study of shared clonotypes between healthy human individuals. CD45RO-negative cells were positively selected for CCR7, leaving out terminally differentiated effector memory CD45RA+ cells. Some clones are missing from TCRdb's copy, which holds only in-frame ones; the method was immunoSEQ multiplex PCR. The sample yields 2 million to 2.5 million clones, approximately 95% seen once. Specimen: naive CD8+ T cells sorted from blood. Source of these receptors: a man in his late teens or twenties in good health.

The rearrangement links TRBV5-6 to TRBJ2-7; maybe TRBD2 (6 bases). The CDR3 runs 12 residues. CDR1 and CDR2 from the germline V gene are SGHDT and YYEEEE. The V end lost 4 bases, the J end lost 3 bases, and 8 bases lay between the germline ends. This CDR3 reads CASSAGYYEQYF. The CDR3 coding sequence is TGTGCCAGCAGCGCGGGATACTACGAGCAGTACTTC. The whole variable domain, filled in from reference TRBV5-6 and TRBJ2-7, reads DAGVTQSPTHLIKTRGQQVTLRCSPKSGHDTVSWYQQALGQGPQFIFQYYEEEERQRGNFPDRFSGHQFPNYSSELNVNALLLGDSALYLCASSAGYYEQYFGPGTRLTVT.

The chain is built from TRBV4-1 and TRBJ2-3; D possibly matches TRBD1 or TRBD2 (5 bases each). CDR3 length equals 14 residues. V was pared by 2 bases and J by 10 bases, with 16 bases between. CDR1 is MGHRA and CDR2 is YSYEKL in the germline V gene. The CDR3 nucleotides are TGCGCCAGCAGCCAAAGCCCGGTTTCGGGACCGCAGTATTTT. Amino acid sequence: CASSQSPVSGPQYF.

The chain carries TRBV6-5 and TRBJ2-1; D tentatively fits TRBD1 or TRBD2 (5 bases each). V lost 0 bases to trimming and J lost 5 bases, with 14 bases between them. This CDR3 region has 16 residues. Germline-derived CDR1 and CDR2 are MNHEY and SVGAGI. CDR3 in amino acids: CASSYSSEGTDNEQFF. CDR3 coding DNA: TGTGCCAGCAGTTACTCGAGTGAGGGGACGGACAATGAGCAGTTCTTC.

This chain connects TRBV7-9 to TRBJ1-3; D possibly corresponds to TRBD1 (5 bases). CDR3 size: 14 residues. V lost 5 bases and J 1 base, leaving 9 bases between the germline ends. Germline-derived CDR1 and CDR2 are SEHNR and FQNEAQ (reference sequence). CDR3 sequence (DNA): TGTGCCAGCAGCACCCAGGGATCTGGAAACACCATATATTTT. It codes for CASSTQGSGNTIYF.

This clone was observed a few times. The same CDR3 is also encoded by other DNA sequences in this sample. V usage is TRBV27 and J usage is TRBJ2-3, with 10 bases aligning to TRBD2. The V and J ends lost 3 bases and 4 bases, in that order; junction bases with no gene match: 1. The CDR3 contains 14 residues. Germline CDR1 is MNHEY and CDR2 is SMNVEV (reference sequence). This CDR3 is CASSLLAGADTQYF. In DNA, the CDR3 is TGTGCCAGCAGTTTGCTAGCGGGAGCAGATACGCAGTATTTT.

The V and J genes are TRBV7-9 and TRBJ2-1; 7 bases are shared with TRBD2. The CDR3 runs 16 residues. CDR1 is SEHNR and CDR2 is FQNEAQ in the germline V gene (reference sequence). The V segment lost 4 bases and the J segment 1 base; nucleotides outside the gene matches: 7. This CDR3 is CASSYEAGPSYNEQFF. As DNA, the CDR3 is TGTGCCAGCAGCTACGAAGCGGGACCTTCCTACAATGAGCAGTTCTTC.

V usage is TRBV4-1 and J usage is TRBJ2-1; the D is unclear. The germline V gene has CDR1 MGHRA and CDR2 YSYEKL. V lost 0 bases, J lost 8 bases, and 11 bases lay in between. The CDR3 loop spans 14 amino acids. The CDR3 DNA is TGCGCCAGCAGCCAAGAAACCTACAGCGATGAGCAGTTCTTC. It yields the protein CASSQETYSDEQFF.

The chain carries TRBV28 and TRBJ1-1, with D maybe TRBD1 (5 bases). The CDR3 has 15 amino acids. CDR1 MDHEN and CDR2 SYDVKM come from the germline V gene. V dropped 5 bases and J dropped 1 base, with 14 bases sitting between them. Written as DNA, the CDR3 is TGTGCCAGCAGTGGGACGACAGAACCGAACACTGAAGCTTTCTTT. This translates into CASSGTTEPNTEAFF.

This clone appeared a single time. V usage is TRBV10-1 and J usage is TRBJ2-1; 12 bases line up with TRBD2. Looked up from germline, CDR1 is WNHNN and CDR2 is SYGVQD (reference sequence). The CDR3 extends over 16 amino acids. Trimming took 3 bases from V and 3 from J; bases not matched to a gene: 3. In nucleotides, the CDR3 is TGCGCCAGCAGTGACCGGACTAGCGGGGACTACAATGAGCAGTTCTTC. The encoded protein is CASSDRTSGDYNEQFF.

The chain links TRBV6-5 to TRBJ2-5, with 7 nucleotides matching TRBD1. Germline lookup yields CDR1 MNHEY and CDR2 SVGAGI. Trimming at V came to 11 bases and at J to 5 bases, leaving 5 bases not matched to a gene. The CDR3 runs to 11 residues. CDR3 coding DNA: TGTGCCGCATCAGGGGGTGAGACCCAGTACTTC. As protein: CAASGGETQYF.

This clone was counted once. The J gene is TRBJ2-1, the V gene TRBV27, with 12 bases identical to TRBD2. The V gene end was trimmed by 5 bases and the J gene end by 5 bases; junction bases not matched to a gene: 7. From germline, CDR1 is MNHEY and CDR2 SMNVEV (reference sequence). The CDR3 is 16 amino acids. The CDR3 is CASSPLGLAGDNEQFF. The CDR3 DNA reads TGTGCCAGCAGTCCCTTGGGACTAGCGGGCGACAATGAGCAGTTCTTC.

The rearrangement joins TRBV10-2 to TRBJ1-1; D might be TRBD1 (6 bases). CDR1 and CDR2 (germline): WSHSY, SAAADI. Trimming shortened V by 10 bases and J by 4 bases, and 19 bases separated the two germline ends. The CDR3 consists of 14 residues. CDR3 amino acids: CANIALGGGTEAFF. CDR3 DNA sequence: TGCGCCAACATTGCACTAGGAGGGGGCACTGAAGCTTTCTTT.

A remark on this clone: Distinct nucleotide sequences in the sample also encode this CDR3. CDR3 amino acids: CASSEGGSSTDTQYF. DNA of the CDR3: TGCGCCAGCAGTGAAGGGGGTTCTAGCACAGATACGCAGTATTTT. The V call is TRBV10-1, the J call TRBJ2-3, with D maybe TRBD1 (6 bases). The CDR3 is 15 residues long. Trimming shortened V by 3 bases and J by 0 bases, and 10 bases separated the two germline ends. In germline, CDR1 is WNHNN, CDR2 SYGVQD (reference sequence).

The rearrangement joins TRBV4-1 to TRBJ2-1, with D possibly matching TRBD2 (6 bases). V lost 5 bases to trimming and J lost 0 bases, with 14 bases between them. Germline-derived CDR1 and CDR2 are MGHRA and YSYEKL. The CDR3 has 16 amino acids. The chain's CDR3 is CASSYREQSSYNEQFF. The DNA of the CDR3 is TGCGCCAGCAGCTACCGGGAGCAGAGCTCCTACAATGAGCAGTTCTTC.

The rearrangement joins TRBV7-8 to TRBJ2-7; a possible D gene is TRBD2 (6 bases). The germline CDR1 and CDR2 sequences are SGHVS and FQNEAQ. Trimming took 5 bases from V and 0 from J, leaving 14 bases between them. This CDR3 is 15 amino acids long. The CDR3 reads CASSESGLGSYEQYF. As DNA, the CDR3 is TGTGCCAGCAGCGAGTCGGGACTCGGCTCCTACGAGCAGTACTTC.

V is TRBV4-3 and J is TRBJ1-2; D is ambiguous. The length of the CDR3 is 14 residues. Looked up from germline, CDR1 is LGHNA and CDR2 is YSLEER. Deletions cut 0 bases from V and 5 bases from J, with 10 bases between. This CDR3 is CASSQDGTAYGYTF. Written as DNA, the CDR3 is TGCGCCAGCAGCCAAGATGGCACAGCTTATGGCTACACCTTC.

The chain joins TRBV7-9 to TRBJ2-5, with a weak D call TRBD2 (6 bases). In germline, CDR1 is SEHNR, CDR2 FQNEAQ (reference sequence). With 5 bases removed from V and 8 bases from J, the gap between germline ends came to 21 bases. This CDR3 comprises 15 residues. The CDR3 protein is CASSPQVADHDTQYF. The CDR3 nucleotides read TGTGCCAGCAGCCCTCAGGTAGCGGATCATGACACCCAGTACTTC.

In DNA form, the CDR3 reads TGTGCCAGCAGCTTCTCATCAGGGGGCCGGGACACCGGGGAGCTGTTTTTT. This sequence encodes CASSFSSGGRDTGELFF. The chain combines TRBV9 with TRBJ2-2; 8 nucleotides match TRBD1. The CDR3 has 17 amino acids. The germline gives CDR1 SGDLS, CDR2 YYNGEE. J gave up 3 bases and V 4 bases, and 11 bases lay outside the gene matches.

The chain carries TRBV7-9 and TRBJ1-4, with 8 bases lining up with TRBD1. Germline trimming cut 3 bases from V and 6 bases from J; bases unmatched to any gene: 6. CDR1 SEHNR and CDR2 FQNEAQ come from the germline V gene (reference sequence). The CDR3 consists of 15 residues. For the CDR3, the DNA is TGTGCCAGCAGCTTCAGGACAGGGAGGGATGAAAAACTGTTTTTT. This gives the protein CASSFRTGRDEKLFF.

The chain links TRBV7-9 to TRBJ2-3, with D maybe TRBD1 (6 bases). The germline gives CDR1 SEHNR, CDR2 FQNEAQ (reference sequence). This CDR3 region has 14 residues. V was cut by 3 bases and J by 5 bases, with 12 bases left in between. Here the CDR3 DNA reads TGTGCCAGCAGCTTCGCAGGGGTGTTAGATACGCAGTATTTT. Amino acids: CASSFAGVLDTQYF. Full variable domain (outside the CDR3, taken from reference TRBV7-9 and TRBJ2-3): DTGVSQNPRHKITKRGQNVTFRCDPISEHNRLYWYRQTLGQGPEFLTYFQNEAQLEKSRLLSDRFSAERPKGSFSTLEIQRTEQGDSAMYLCASSFAGVLDTQYFGPGTRLTVL.

The chain employs TRBV7-2 and TRBJ2-3, with a possible D match to TRBD1 (6 bases). Per germline, CDR1 SGHTA and CDR2 FQGNSA. This CDR3 comprises 15 residues. The V and J ends lost 5 bases and 4 bases respectively, with 16 bases between them. CDR3: CASSPTTGRADTQYF. The DNA of the CDR3 is TGTGCCAGCAGCCCCACCACAGGGAGAGCAGATACGCAGTATTTT.

The chain has TRBV9 and TRBJ2-3; D tentatively reads TRBD1 or TRBD2 (6 bases each). Germline values: CDR1 SGDLS, CDR2 YYNGEE. This CDR3 has 15 residues. The V end lost 0 bases, the J end lost 2 bases, and 10 bases lay between the germline ends. In DNA form, the CDR3 reads TGTGCCAGCAGCGTAGTAGGGGGGCACACAGATACGCAGTATTTT. This translates into CASSVVGGHTDTQYF.

V usage is TRBV2 and J usage is TRBJ1-2; TRBD1 matches 8 bases. The V and J ends lost 7 bases and 3 bases, in that order; junction bases with no gene match: 1. CDR3 size: 12 residues. Germline assignment: CDR1 SNHLY and CDR2 FYNNEI. The CDR3 loop is CASMDRDYGYTF. CDR3 coding DNA: TGTGCCAGCATGGACAGGGACTATGGCTACACCTTC.

The V call is TRBV25-1, the J call TRBJ2-3, with D uncertain. The CDR3 contains 12 residues. Germline CDR1 is MGHDK and CDR2 is SYGVNS. Trimming left V 2 bases short and J 6 bases short, with 6 bases between. For the CDR3, the DNA is TGTGCCAGCAGTGAAAATGGGGATACGCAGTATTTT. Protein product: CASSENGDTQYF.

The rearrangement joins TRBV5-3 to TRBJ2-7, with D possibly matching TRBD1 (6 bases). TRBV5-3 is sorted into the ORF group, with uncertain function. V shed 4 bases and J shed 2 bases, with 19 bases lying between them. The CDR3 has 16 residues. The CDR3 nucleotides read TGTGCCAGAAGCCATCCGGTGACAGGAACCACCTACGAGCAGTACTTC. As protein: CARSHPVTGTTYEQYF.

The genes are TRBV27 and TRBJ1-5, with 8 positions matching TRBD1. The CDR3 is 16 residues long. Germline V gives CDR1 MNHEY, CDR2 SMNVEV (reference sequence). Germline trimming cut 5 bases from V and 3 bases from J; bases unmatched to any gene: 9. The CDR3 region is CASSPTGTGFNQPQHF. CDR3 coding DNA: TGTGCCAGCAGTCCTACCGGGACAGGCTTCAATCAGCCCCAGCATTTT.

The rearrangement joins TRBV7-8 to TRBJ2-3; 10 bases are a match to TRBD2. The CDR3 is 12 amino acids. V trimming: 5 bases; J trimming: 11 bases; junction bases outside the gene matches: 4. The germline CDR1 and CDR2 sequences are SGHVS and FQNEAQ. The CDR3 loop is CASSGLAEEQYF. CDR3 coding DNA: TGTGCCAGCAGCGGACTAGCGGAAGAGCAGTATTTT.

The V and J genes are TRBV25-1 and TRBJ1-1, with 7 bases that match TRBD1. V trimming: 3 bases; J trimming: 5 bases; junction bases outside the gene matches: 12. The CDR3 sequence is 16 residues long. Germline values: CDR1 MGHDK, CDR2 SYGVNS. Here the CDR3 reads CASSDSTGRMETEAFF. In DNA, the CDR3 is TGTGCCAGCAGTGATTCGACAGGGCGAATGGAGACTGAAGCTTTCTTT.

The V call is TRBV7-8, the J call TRBJ2-1, with 10 bases matching TRBD2. Per the germline V gene, CDR1 is SGHVS and CDR2 is FQNEAQ. Losses at the gene ends were 1 base for V and 4 bases for J; bases not matched to a gene: 13. This CDR3 is 19 amino acids long. The CDR3 loop reads CASSLGLAGAVPPYNEQFF. DNA of the CDR3: TGTGCCAGCAGCTTAGGGCTAGCGGGAGCCGTCCCACCTTACAATGAGCAGTTCTTC.

V usage is TRBV4-1 and J usage is TRBJ1-5; no reliable D call. V was shortened by 1 base and J by 4 bases, with 8 bases between the two germline ends. Germline lookup yields CDR1 MGHRA and CDR2 YSYEKL. This CDR3 spans 14 amino acids. DNA for the CDR3: TGCGCCAGCAGCCAAGTATGGGGAAATCAGCCCCAGCATTTT. It codes for CASSQVWGNQPQHF.